This T cell receptor beta chain was sequenced during a study of spatial heterogeneity in lung cancer. Study-wide results and limits: Tracking of tumor mutation counts was seen in expanded intratumoral alpha and beta TCR counts.

This clonotype was seen many times. As yet, its antigen is unknown. TCRdb analysed the 5' RACE reads with MiXCR anew, one entry per CDR3 protein. The data show some 15,000 distinct CDR3 sequences, around 6.6% seen once. This sample's time point: sample taken at primary tumor resection. The clonotype was recovered from a male donor with early-stage non-small cell lung cancer. Specimen: lung tumor tissue, collected at surgery.

This CDR3 is CASSDRFNSPLHF. CDR3 nucleotide sequence: TGCGCCAGCAGTGACAGATTCAATTCACCCCTCCACTTT. The chain joins TRBV10-1 to TRBJ1-6; D remains unclear. V was clipped by 3 bases and J by 7 bases, with 7 bases between them. Germline lookup yields CDR1 WNHNN and CDR2 SYGVQD (reference sequence). CDR3 length equals 13 residues.